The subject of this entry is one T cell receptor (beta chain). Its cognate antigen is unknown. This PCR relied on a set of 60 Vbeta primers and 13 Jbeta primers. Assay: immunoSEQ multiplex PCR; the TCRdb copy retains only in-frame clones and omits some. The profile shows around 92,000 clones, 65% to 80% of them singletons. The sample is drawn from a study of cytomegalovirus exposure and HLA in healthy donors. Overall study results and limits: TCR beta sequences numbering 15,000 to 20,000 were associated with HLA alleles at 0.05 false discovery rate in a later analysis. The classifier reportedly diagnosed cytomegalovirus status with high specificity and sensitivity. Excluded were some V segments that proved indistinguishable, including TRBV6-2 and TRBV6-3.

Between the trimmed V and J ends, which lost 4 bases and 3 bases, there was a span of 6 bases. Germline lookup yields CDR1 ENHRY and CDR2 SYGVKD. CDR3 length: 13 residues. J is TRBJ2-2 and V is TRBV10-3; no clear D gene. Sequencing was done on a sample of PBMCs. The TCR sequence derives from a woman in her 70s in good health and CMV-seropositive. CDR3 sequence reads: CAISGRDTGELFF. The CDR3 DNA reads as TGTGCCATCAGTGGTCGGGACACCGGGGAGCTGTTTTTT.